This record looks at one TCR beta chain sequence and its context. The antigen it recognizes is unknown. No clone much larger than this one lies a single base away; base qualities are absent. From the cysteine up to the phenylalanine, the CDR3 has a length of 16 residues. The retained sequence is limited to the CDR3, 48 bases, with the frame set at the first base. The germline V gene (reference sequence) sets CDR1 to SEHNR and CDR2 to FQNEAQ. V gives up 0 bases and J gives up 4 bases, and the segment between their germline ends measures 14 bases. Library generation was performed with 5' RACE. Sequencing relied on an Illumina HiSeq 2000. A universal primer binding site was introduced by template switching, and a unique molecular identifier was present in the final cDNA, enabling accurate counting of TCR cDNA molecules. Specific primers in the conserved constant-segment region were used to synthesize first-strand cDNA for the TCR alpha and beta chains. To control for contamination, each cDNA library was double barcoded with a SMART-Mk sample barcode plus Illumina barcodes. TruSeq adapter sequences along with Illumina sample barcodes were introduced in two successive PCR steps. The TCR alpha and beta cDNA libraries were sequenced on the Illumina HiSeq platform using custom primers. The paper's processing steps were these. MiGEC processed the raw reads to extract unique molecular identifiers, while MiXCR was used to determine the CDR3 positions. For each individual, recombination models were inferred using an EM algorithm with the repgenHMM and IGoR tools. Shared clonotype analysis was performed with the tcR package in R, normalizing sharing by the product of cloneset sizes. To study raw recombination without the effects of thymic and clonal selection, out-of-frame nonproductive sequences were analyzed. TCRdb trimmed the raw reads at Q25, called clones with MiXCR and kept productive beta chains. Each CDR3 protein appears once, grouped with its most common genes and DNA. TCRdb's processing, not the authors', yielded these V and J calls. The sample data list approximately 220,000 distinct CDR3 sequences, and 7.5% of these were observed just once. Over 5% of the sample is taken by the ten largest.

The data were taken from a study of identical twins (TCRdb year 2016). Notes on the research overall: To test whether fetal clonotypes persist, this study deep-sequenced TCR alpha and beta repertoires from monozygotic twins, from unrelated adults of various ages, and from cord blood. To rule out contamination, replicate twin experiments were performed at different times with different library preparation protocols. Points the paper makes about the study in general: Invariant T cells such as MAIT and iNKT could partly confound zero-insertion analyses, although diverse VJ usage argued against such confounding for most clonotypes. In monozygotic twins, recombination models systematically underestimated out-of-frame TCR alpha sharing, but the models matched the sharing seen between unrelated individuals. Abundant cord blood beta clonotypes carried fewer insertions; young adult naive repertoires showed a weaker similar trend, while memory repertoires showed none. Compared with coincidental sharing between unrelated individuals, out-of-frame TCR alpha sequences shared between twins had an excess of sequences with low generation probability. The excess sharing between twins in beta out-of-frame sequences was weaker because fewer shared sequences reduced the signal-to-noise ratio. Conclusions relied on cross-sectional statistical analysis, since the same donors could not be followed over many years.

Only healthy Caucasian donors were included. The twin cohort comprised three pairs of female monozygotic twins, all aged about 18 to 29 years. Positive isolation kits from Invitrogen were used to isolate CD4+ and CD8+ T cell populations. This sample was also put to use in a study of yellow fever vaccine responses in identical twins. As described in the second report: According to the authors, in identical twins the way T cells responded to vaccination appeared partly convergent and partly personalized. In the study, vaccine-responding T cell clones were precisely tracked in identical twins.

Sequencing was done on a sample of CD8+ T cells sorted from blood. The chain is encoded by TRBV7-9 joined to TRBJ2-3; TRBD2 might be the D gene, on 6 matching bases. This clonotype originated in a woman aged 18-30 years in good health. The CDR3: CASSLAMGGKADTQYF. In nucleotides, the sequence is TGTGCCAGCAGCTTAGCGATGGGCGGGAAGGCAGATACGCAGTATTTT.